This T cell receptor (beta chain) was identified during a study of a mutant IDH1 vaccine in newly diagnosed glioma. Study background: Averaging approximately 40 years of age, treated patients were about 62% male and roughly 40% female. Before enrollment, patients got radiotherapy alone, temozolomide alone, or mostly the combination. Points from the study as a whole: Immune responses induced by vaccination arose in approximately 92% of the patients.

Clones were read by immunoSEQ multiplex PCR, and TCRdb kept only the in-frame ones, dropping some. The top ten hold more than 10% of the sample, which has over 30,000 clones, 87% seen once. The time point was: week 47, end of study. A single vaccine dose contained 300 ug of mutant IDH1 20-mer peptide, and topical imiquimod was used with it. In every donor, the tumor was a new WHO grade 3 or 4 IDH1-mutant, ATRX-lost astrocytoma. Note on this clone: What it binds is unknown.

The CDR3 covers 17 residues. V gave up 0 bases and J gave up 6 bases; unmatched junction bases: 10. Germline CDR1 and CDR2: LGHNA and YNFKEQ. This clonotype originated in a woman aged 30 to 39 with glioma. Sequenced here: PBMCs, sampled from a glioma patient whose treatment included an IDH1 peptide vaccine. The rearrangement uses TRBV4-2 and TRBJ1-5; 8 nucleotides agree with TRBD1. The CDR3 sequence is CASSQEWQGARSQPQHF. As DNA, the CDR3 is TGTGCCAGCAGCCAAGAGTGGCAGGGGGCGCGTAGTCAGCCCCAGCATTTT.